This T cell receptor (beta chain) originates from a study of technical replicates of blood from several donors. Assay: immunoSEQ multiplex PCR; the TCRdb copy retains only in-frame clones and omits some. The data show 55,000 to 75,000 clones, about 95% seen once. CDR1 SGHTS and CDR2 YDEGEE come from the germline V gene. The ends lost 4 bases at V and 2 bases at J; junction bases unmatched: 7. The CDR3 contains 16 residues. The chain recombines TRBV5-8 with TRBJ2-2, with 8 nucleotides matching TRBD2. The sample taken for sequencing was PBMCs. This TCR derives from a human donor in good health. Some clones in this sample may be carry-over from other donors' samples. CDR3 sequence (DNA): TGTGCCAGCAGCCCTAGGCGGGGGGCAAACACCGGGGAGCTGTTTTTT. Residues: CASSPRRGANTGELFF.